A single sample gave rise to the 15 T cell receptor beta chains below, sequenced in a study of CDR3 diversity in severe acne. MiXCR, run by TCRdb on the PCR reads, gives a single entry per CDR3 protein. There are about 84,000 distinct CDR3 sequences in the sample; around 49% occur only once, and around 15% lies in the top ten. Sequences were obtained from blood. These receptors were taken from a male donor in good health, without acne.

In this sample, this clonotype turned up a few times. The chain is built from TRBV15 and TRBJ2-5; 12 positions match TRBD2. The CDR3 runs to 15 residues. The junction had 6 bases not matched to a gene; V was cut back by 6 bases and J by 4 bases. The V gene's germline CDR1 is LNHNV and CDR2 YYDKDF (reference sequence). The CDR3 bases are TGTGCCACCAGACCGACTAGCGGGAGTGGAGAGACCCAGTACTTC. It specifies CATRPTSGSGETQYF.

V is TRBV6-6 and J is TRBJ1-2; 9 nucleotides agree with TRBD1. The CDR3 runs 15 residues. Trimming cost V 6 bases and J 5 bases; bases outside gene matches: 10. CDR1 and CDR2 from the germline V gene are MNHNY and SVGAGI (reference sequence). The CDR3 nucleotides are TGTGCCAGCAGCCTCCCGGGGACAGGGAAATATGGCTACACCTTC. Encoded protein: CASSLPGTGKYGYTF.

The V call is TRBV2, the J call TRBJ2-5; D is uncertain. V dropped 4 bases and J dropped 3 bases, with 6 bases sitting between them. This CDR3 is 12 amino acids long. The V gene's germline CDR1 is SNHLY and CDR2 FYNNEI. The CDR3 spells CASSGTEETQYF. Written as DNA, the CDR3 is TGTGCCAGCAGTGGGACCGAAGAGACCCAGTACTTC.

This clonotype showed up many times. The chain's CDR3 is CASSDQVYGYTF. CDR3 DNA sequence: TGTGCCAGCAGTGACCAGGTTTATGGCTACACCTTC. This chain joins TRBV2 and TRBJ1-2; no definite D call. The CDR3 spans 12 residues. The germline V and J ends were trimmed by 3 bases and 5 bases, with 7 bases remaining between them. The V gene's germline CDR1 is SNHLY and CDR2 FYNNEI.

This clonotype was detected many times. This chain links TRBV12-3 or TRBV12-4 with TRBJ2-3; 8 bases line up with TRBD2. This CDR3 has 14 residues. Trimming removed 2 bases from V and 5 bases from J; junction bases left unmatched: 3. The CDR3 region is CASSLTAGVDTQYF. CDR3 in DNA: TGTGCCAGCAGTTTAACAGCGGGAGTAGATACGCAGTATTTT.

The J gene is TRBJ1-5, the V gene TRBV7-8; 7 positions match TRBD1. Germline V gene sequence: CDR1 SGHVS, CDR2 FQNEAQ. This CDR3 region has 14 residues. The junction had 8 bases not matched to a gene; V was cut back by 6 bases and J by 6 bases. The DNA of the CDR3 is TGTGCCAGCAGGACCGGGACAGTCGGTCAGCCCCAGCATTTT. Translation: CASRTGTVGQPQHF.

As regards this clonotype: The DNA is left out, because the CDR3 cannot be placed on it with certainty; the CDR3 is given as TCRdb lists it. The V and J genes are TRBV29-1 and TRBJ2-1; no check of the table's D call, TRBD2, against the DNA was made. Germline loops: CDR1 SQVTM, CDR2 ANQGSEA. 22 amino acids form the CDR3, both terminal residues included. The CDR3 spells CSVGDSAVYFCATRQETNEQFF.

V gene TRBV12-3 or TRBV12-4 combines with J gene TRBJ2-1; TRBD2 agrees at 11 bases. V dropped 2 bases and J dropped 7; count of bases not matched to a gene: 4. The CDR3 covers 15 residues. CDR3 coding DNA: TGTGCCAGCAGTTTACAGGGGACTAGCGGAAATGAGCAGTTCTTC. It encodes CASSLQGTSGNEQFF.

This clonotype was recorded at least ten times. The chain links TRBV25-1 to TRBJ2-5; 8 positions match TRBD1. CDR3 size: 16 residues. Germline V CDR1 and CDR2: MGHDK, SYGVNS. The J segment lost 3 bases and the V segment lost 5 bases, leaving 11 bases of the junction unmatched. The CDR3 region has the DNA TGTGCCAGCAGTCGTAGACAGGGGCTCGGGGAAGAGACCCAGTACTTC. It translates to CASSRRQGLGEETQYF. Full variable domain (remainder filled in from reference TRBV25-1 and TRBJ2-5): EADIYQTPRYLVIGTGKKITLECSQTMGHDKMYWYQQDPGMELHLIHYSYGVNSTEKGDLSSESTVSRIRTEHFPLTLESARPSHTSQYLCASSRRQGLGEETQYFGPGTRLLVL.

This clonotype was observed at least ten times. The chain has TRBV6-5 and TRBJ2-1; D gene uncertain. Trimming left V 5 bases short and J 3 bases short, with 8 bases between. The CDR3 is made up of 13 amino acids. The V gene's germline CDR1 is MNHEY and CDR2 SVGAGI. CDR3 sequence: CASSRTDYNEQFF. The CDR3 DNA sequence: TGTGCCAGCAGTCGAACTGACTACAATGAGCAGTTCTTC.

This clonotype was picked up one time. The chain links TRBV19 to TRBJ2-3; 8 nucleotides agree with TRBD1. This CDR3 contains 19 residues. The J segment lost 2 bases and the V segment lost 7 bases, leaving 20 bases of the junction unmatched. CDR1 and CDR2 (germline): LNHDA, SQIVND (reference sequence). The CDR3 nucleotides read TGTGCCAGTACCGGACAGGGATTGGCATCTGAAGCTTTCACAGATACGCAGTATTTT. Translating it yields CASTGQGLASEAFTDTQYF.

To note about this clonotype: A read error is possible here, since a much larger clone lies one base away. V and J are TRBV7-3 and TRBJ1-1, with TRBD1 matching 8 bases. The CDR3 is made up of 13 amino acids. The J segment lost 2 bases and the V segment lost 8 bases, leaving 4 bases of the junction unmatched. Germline-derived CDR1 and CDR2 are SGHTA and FQGTGA. Written as DNA, the CDR3 is TGTGCCAGCGGGTCAGGGGGCAACACTGAAGCTTTCTTT. Translation gives CASGSGGNTEAFF.

Only a few counts were recorded for this clonotype. The chain joins TRBV20-1 to TRBJ2-7; 7 nucleotides agree with TRBD1. CDR3 length equals 10 residues. The ends lost 4 bases at V and 11 bases at J; junction bases unmatched: 5. CDR1 is DFQATT, CDR2 SNEGSKA, per germline (reference sequence). The CDR3 loop is CSAKTGQKYF. In DNA form, the CDR3 reads TGCAGTGCTAAGACGGGACAGAAGTACTTC.

Many counts were recorded for this clonotype. With a much larger clone just one base away, this may be a read error. V usage is TRBV6-1 and J usage is TRBJ2-3; D perhaps matches TRBD1 (5 bases). Trimming took 10 bases from V and 1 from J, leaving 15 bases between them. This CDR3 is 14 amino acids long. CDR1 MNHNS and CDR2 SASEGT come from the germline V gene. The CDR3 loop is CATGHISGTDTQYF. The CDR3 region has the DNA TGTGCCACAGGACACATTTCCGGCACAGATACGCAGTATTTT.

The V call is TRBV24-1, the J call TRBJ2-1; 11 nucleotides align to TRBD2. Germline loops: CDR1 KGHDR, CDR2 SFDVKD. The V segment lost 2 bases and the J segment 2 bases; nucleotides outside the gene matches: 7. The CDR3 sequence is 18 residues long. For the CDR3, the DNA is TGTGCCACCAGTGATTCGGAATTAGCGGGAGGGCCCTACAATGAGCAGTTCTTC. Protein product: CATSDSELAGGPYNEQFF.